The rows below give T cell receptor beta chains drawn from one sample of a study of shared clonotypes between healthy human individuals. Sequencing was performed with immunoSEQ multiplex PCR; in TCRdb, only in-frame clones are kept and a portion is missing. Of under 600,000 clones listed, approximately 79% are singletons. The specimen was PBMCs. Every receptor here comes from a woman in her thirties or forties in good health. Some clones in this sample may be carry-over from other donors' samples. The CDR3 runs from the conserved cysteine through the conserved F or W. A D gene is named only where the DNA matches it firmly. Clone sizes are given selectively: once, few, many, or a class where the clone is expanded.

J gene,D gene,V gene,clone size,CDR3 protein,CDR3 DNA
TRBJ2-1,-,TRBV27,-,CASSLGLPSYNEQFF,TGTGCCAGCAGTCTAGGTCTCCCCTCCTACAATGAGCAGTTCTTC
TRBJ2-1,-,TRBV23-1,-,CARPGREFF,TGCGCCAGACCGGGACGGGAGTTCTTC
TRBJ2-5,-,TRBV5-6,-,CASSYGVGVETQYF,TGTGCCAGCAGCTACGGGGTGGGTGTAGAGACCCAGTACTTC
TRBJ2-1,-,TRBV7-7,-,CASSLAWGSSYNEQFF,TGTGCCAGCAGCTTAGCATGGGGGAGCTCCTACAATGAGCAGTTCTTC
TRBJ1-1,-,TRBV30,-,CAWSVPSFRREPYMNTEAFF,TGTGCCTGGAGTGTCCCCTCGTTCAGACGGGAGCCTTACATGAACACTGAAGCTTTCTTT
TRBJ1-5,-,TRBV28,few,CASSPLDQPQHF,TGTGCCAGCAGTCCTCTAGATCAGCCCCAGCATTTT
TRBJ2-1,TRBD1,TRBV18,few,CASSPSTGEDEQFF,TGTGCCAGCTCACCCTCGACAGGGGAGGACGAGCAGTTCTTC
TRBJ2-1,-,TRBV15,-,CATSRDSSGTYNEQFF,TGTGCCACCAGCAGAGATTCCAGCGGCACGTACAATGAGCAGTTCTTC
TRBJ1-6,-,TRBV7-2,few,CASSLASGFNSPLHF,TGTGCCAGCAGCTTAGCCTCGGGGTTCAATTCACCCCTCCACTTT
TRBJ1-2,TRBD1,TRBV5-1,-,CASSLVTGGSYGYTF,TGCGCCAGCAGCTTGGTTACAGGGGGAAGCTATGGCTACACCTTC
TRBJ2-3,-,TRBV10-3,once,CAISESWDLSTDTQYF,TGTGCCATCAGTGAGTCTTGGGACCTCAGCACAGATACGCAGTATTTT
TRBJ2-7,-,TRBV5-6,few,CASSAYSYDVSGRSYEQYF,TGTGCCAGCAGCGCATACTCTTACGATGTAAGCGGGCGATCCTACGAGCAGTACTTC
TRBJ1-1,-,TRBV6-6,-,CASSYRAEEAFF,TGTGCCAGCAGTTACAGGGCCGAGGAAGCTTTCTTT
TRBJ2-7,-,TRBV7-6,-,CASSLAGEAIITYEQYF,TGTGCCAGCAGCTTAGCCGGGGAAGCCATTATTACCTACGAGCAGTACTTC
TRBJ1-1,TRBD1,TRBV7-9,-,CASSFPGTGDTEAFF,TGTGCCAGCAGCTTTCCCGGGACAGGGGATACTGAAGCTTTCTTT
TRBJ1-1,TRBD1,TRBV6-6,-,CASSEGQENTEAFF,TGTGCCAGCAGTGAGGGACAGGAGAACACTGAAGCTTTCTTT
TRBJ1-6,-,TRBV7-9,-,CASSLETHSPLHF,TGTGCCAGCAGCTTAGAAACACATTCACCCCTCCACTTT
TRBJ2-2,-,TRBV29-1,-,CSVVQENTGELFF,TGCAGCGTTGTACAGGAGAACACCGGGGAGCTGTTTTTT
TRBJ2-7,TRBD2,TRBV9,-,CASSLGTSGAYEQYF,TGTGCCAGCAGCCTCGGGACTAGCGGCGCCTACGAGCAGTACTTC
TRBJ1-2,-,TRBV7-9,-,CASSSNGDSLGGYTF,TGTGCCAGCAGCTCCAATGGCGACAGCCTGGGCGGCTACACCTTC
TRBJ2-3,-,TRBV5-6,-,CASSLQGPGTDTQYF,TGTGCCAGCAGTTTACAGGGTCCGGGCACAGATACGCAGTATTTT
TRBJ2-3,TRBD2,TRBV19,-,CASSIGTTPADTQYF,TGTGCCAGTAGTATCGGGACTACCCCCGCAGATACGCAGTATTTT
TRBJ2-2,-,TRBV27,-,CASSLSYRTTGELFF,TGTGCCAGCAGTTTATCCTACAGGACCACCGGGGAGCTGTTTTTT
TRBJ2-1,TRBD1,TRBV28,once,CAILDRAYNEQFF,TGTGCCATTCTGGACAGGGCGTACAATGAGCAGTTCTTC
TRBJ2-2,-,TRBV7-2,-,CASSKTPGNTGELFF,TGTGCCAGCAGCAAGACCCCCGGGAACACCGGGGAGCTGTTTTTT